One and the same sample provided the 5 T cell receptor beta chains below, sequenced in a study of shared clonotypes between healthy human individuals (dated by TCRdb to about 2020). The library was made by the immunoSEQ multiplex PCR assay. TCRdb took over this immuneACCESS table, retaining in-frame rearrangements with V and J assigned. Such tables are incomplete; in checked studies, under half of the missing clones stem from an unresolved V gene, and the remainder is unexplained. A total of 100,000 or so clones appear in this sample, roughly 66% of them only once. Clones ranked in the top ten supply approximately 23% of the sample. The sequencing input was memory CD8+ T cells sorted from blood. This sample's cell subset or site label indicates: CD45RO+ cells pooled with CCR7-negative TemRA cells. All receptors come from a woman in her 30s in good health.

The V gene is TRBV15, the J gene TRBJ2-7; weak D call: TRBD1 (5 bases). In germline, CDR1 is LNHNV, CDR2 YYDKDF (reference sequence). This CDR3 has 18 residues. V was cut by 0 bases and J by 4 bases, with 22 bases left in between. CDR3 protein: CATSRDPLWQGFGYEQYF. The CDR3 nucleotides read TGTGCCACCAGCAGAGATCCTTTATGGCAGGGCTTCGGGTACGAGCAGTACTTC.

This chain links TRBV6-1 with TRBJ1-3; TRBD1 matches at 8 bases. In germline, CDR1 is MNHNS, CDR2 SASEGT. The junction had 8 bases not matched to a gene; V was cut back by 6 bases and J by 4 bases. The CDR3 runs to 15 residues. DNA of the CDR3: TGTGCCAGCAGCCTCGAACAGGGGGGAGGAAACACCATATATTTT. Its translation is CASSLEQGGGNTIYF.

The chain has TRBV6-5 and TRBJ1-2, with 9 nucleotides matching TRBD1. The J segment lost 7 bases and the V segment lost 6 bases, leaving 9 bases of the junction unmatched. The CDR3 has 14 residues. CDR1 and CDR2 (germline): MNHEY, SVGAGI. The CDR3 DNA reads TGTGCCAGCAGCAGGGACAGGGAATTTGGTGGCTACACCTTC. It codes for CASSRDREFGGYTF.

V gene TRBV11-3 combines with J gene TRBJ2-1, with TRBD2 as a possible D gene (6 bases). The V and J ends lost 1 base and 8 bases respectively, with 9 bases between them. CDR3 length equals 13 residues. The germline V gene encodes CDR1 SGHNT and CDR2 YENEEA. DNA of the CDR3: TGTGCCAGCAGCTTAGGACTAGGCGATGAGCAGTTCTTC. Its translation is CASSLGLGDEQFF.

This chain joins TRBV5-1 and TRBJ2-7; the D gene could be TRBD1 or TRBD2 (5 bases each). The CDR3 spans 15 residues. V lost 4 bases to trimming and J lost 2 bases, with 16 bases between them. CDR1 and CDR2 (germline): SGHRS, YFSETQ. The DNA for the CDR3 is TGCGCCAGCAGCGCCGGGACGGAGACCCCCTACGAGCAGTACTTC. Its protein is CASSAGTETPYEQYF.